The rows below give T cell receptor beta chains drawn from one sample of a study of T cell repertoires in cytomegalovirus infection. TCRdb re-called the reads with MiXCR, one entry per CDR3 protein. The table has about 680,000 distinct CDR3 sequences, 20% to 25% seen once. The sequencing sample was made of CD8+ T cells from PBMCs. The receptors derive from a human donor in good health (CMV status not recorded). Some clones in this sample may be carry-over from other donors' samples. The CDR3 runs from the conserved cysteine through the conserved F or W. A D gene is named only where the DNA matches it firmly. Size is omitted from some rows. Given values are once, few, many or a class for expanded clones.

clone_size: .
d_call: TRBD2
j_call: TRBJ2-5
v_call: TRBV11-2
cdr3_nt: TGTGCCAGCAGCTTGGGGGGGAGTCGTGAGACCCAGTACTTC
cdr3_aa: CASSLGGSRETQYF

clone_size: few
d_call: TRBD1
j_call: TRBJ1-2
v_call: TRBV20-1
cdr3_nt: TGCAGTGCTAGAGATTACGCCGGGACAGCGGGGGGCGGCTACACCTTC
cdr3_aa: CSARDYAGTAGGGYTF

clone_size: many
d_call: .
j_call: TRBJ2-1
v_call: TRBV4-1
cdr3_nt: TGCGCCAGCAGCCAAGATATAGCGGCGCAGTTCTTC
cdr3_aa: CASSQDIAAQFF

clone_size: .
d_call: TRBD1
j_call: TRBJ2-1
v_call: TRBV19
cdr3_nt: TGTGCCAGTAGTATCACGACAGGGCGGGTTGATGAGCAGTTCTTC
cdr3_aa: CASSITTGRVDEQFF

clone_size: few
d_call: .
j_call: TRBJ2-3
v_call: TRBV9
cdr3_nt: TGTGCCAGCAGCGTAGAATCAGGGCCCACAGATACGCAGTATTTT
cdr3_aa: CASSVESGPTDTQYF

clone_size: many
d_call: .
j_call: TRBJ2-7
v_call: TRBV7-9
cdr3_nt: TGTGCCAGCAGTTATGCCGGACAGCTCTCTTACGAGCAGTACTTC
cdr3_aa: CASSYAGQLSYEQYF

clone_size: many
d_call: .
j_call: TRBJ2-3
v_call: TRBV7-9
cdr3_nt: TGTGCCAGCAGCTCGACACGACAAGATACGCAGTATTTT
cdr3_aa: CASSSTRQDTQYF

clone_size: few
d_call: .
j_call: TRBJ2-2
v_call: TRBV10-2
cdr3_nt: TGCGCCGGGGAGCCCGACGGCACCGGGGAGCTGTTTTTT
cdr3_aa: CAGEPDGTGELFF

clone_size: .
d_call: TRBD1
j_call: TRBJ1-5
v_call: TRBV28
cdr3_nt: TGTGCCAGCAGTCGCCGGGACAGGGCGCACAATCAGCCCCAGCATTTT
cdr3_aa: CASSRRDRAHNQPQHF

clone_size: many
d_call: TRBD1
j_call: TRBJ1-5
v_call: TRBV28
cdr3_nt: TGCGCCGAACAGGGGGCGAGCAATCAGCCCCAGCATTTT
cdr3_aa: CAEQGASNQPQHF

clone_size: .
d_call: .
j_call: TRBJ2-3
v_call: TRBV12-3/TRBV12-4
cdr3_nt: TGTACCAGCAGTCGGACAGGCACAGATACGCAGTATTTT
cdr3_aa: CTSSRTGTDTQYF

clone_size: many
d_call: TRBD2
j_call: TRBJ2-1
v_call: TRBV7-9
cdr3_nt: TGTGCCAGCAGCCCCCGCCGGGGGGGTAAGAATGAGCAGTTCTTC
cdr3_aa: CASSPRRGGKNEQFF

clone_size: many
d_call: TRBD1
j_call: TRBJ2-5
v_call: TRBV12-3/TRBV12-4
cdr3_nt: TGTGCCAGCAGTGCGGGACAGGCACCTTTTGGGACCCAGTACTTC
cdr3_aa: CASSAGQAPFGTQYF

clone_size: many
d_call: .
j_call: TRBJ1-1
v_call: TRBV7-2
cdr3_nt: TGTGCCAGCAGCCGACAGGTTGGCACTGAAGCTTTCTTT
cdr3_aa: CASSRQVGTEAFF

clone_size: .
d_call: .
j_call: TRBJ1-2
v_call: TRBV2
cdr3_nt: TGTGCCAGCATCGCAGGGGTCTATGGCTACACCTTC
cdr3_aa: CASIAGVYGYTF

clone_size: many
d_call: .
j_call: TRBJ2-6
v_call: TRBV7-9
cdr3_nt: TGTGCCAGCAGCCCCCGCGGGAATGGCTGGGCCAACGTCCTGACTTTC
cdr3_aa: CASSPRGNGWANVLTF

clone_size: many
d_call: .
j_call: TRBJ1-1
v_call: TRBV7-6
cdr3_nt: TGTGCCAGCAGCTCCCGGGACAATGGGAAAGCTTTCTTT
cdr3_aa: CASSSRDNGKAFF

clone_size: many
d_call: .
j_call: TRBJ1-4
v_call: TRBV28
cdr3_nt: TGTGCCAGCAGTTTACTCACTAATGAAAAACTGTTTTTT
cdr3_aa: CASSLLTNEKLFF

clone_size: once
d_call: TRBD1
j_call: TRBJ1-2
v_call: TRBV9
cdr3_nt: TGTGCCAGCAGCGTAGCTCTTGGACAGGAAGAGCGCGTAAACTATGGCTACACCTTC
cdr3_aa: CASSVALGQEERVNYGYTF

clone_size: .
d_call: .
j_call: TRBJ2-1
v_call: TRBV6-2/TRBV6-3
cdr3_nt: TGTGCCAGCAGTTACCTTCGACCCGGAGGTATCTACAATGAGCAGTTCTTC
cdr3_aa: CASSYLRPGGIYNEQFF

clone_size: few
d_call: TRBD2
j_call: TRBJ2-3
v_call: TRBV24-1
cdr3_nt: TGTGCCACCAGTGAACTGACTAGCGGGAGCACAGATACGCAGTATTTT
cdr3_aa: CATSELTSGSTDTQYF

clone_size: .
d_call: .
j_call: TRBJ2-5
v_call: TRBV12-5
cdr3_nt: TGTGCTAGTGGTTTGGTAGAAGAGACCCAGTACTTC
cdr3_aa: CASGLVEETQYF

clone_size: .
d_call: .
j_call: TRBJ1-5
v_call: TRBV20-1
cdr3_nt: TGCAGTGCTATTAGACCCCTGGCTGATAGCAATCAGCCCCAGCATTTT
cdr3_aa: CSAIRPLADSNQPQHF

clone_size: few
d_call: .
j_call: TRBJ2-7
v_call: TRBV10-3
cdr3_nt: TGTGCCATCACCGTGGGGGTATTGGGCCACGAGCAGTACTTC
cdr3_aa: CAITVGVLGHEQYF

clone_size: .
d_call: .
j_call: TRBJ1-2
v_call: TRBV29-1
cdr3_nt: TGCGGGAAGGCCGAGGGCTATGGCTACACCTTC
cdr3_aa: CGKAEGYGYTF

clone_size: .
d_call: .
j_call: TRBJ1-2
v_call: TRBV12-3/TRBV12-4
cdr3_nt: TGTGCCAGCAGTCTTGACAGACATTACACCTTC
cdr3_aa: CASSLDRHYTF

clone_size: many
d_call: .
j_call: TRBJ1-6
v_call: TRBV7-2
cdr3_nt: TGTGCCAGCAGCCCGGGACGGAGTTATAATTCACCCCTCCACTTT
cdr3_aa: CASSPGRSYNSPLHF

clone_size: many
d_call: .
j_call: TRBJ1-6
v_call: TRBV7-6
cdr3_nt: TGTGCCAGCAGCTTAGGGCCCGGCCCCCTCCACTTT
cdr3_aa: CASSLGPGPLHF

clone_size: many
d_call: .
j_call: TRBJ2-5
v_call: TRBV7-6
cdr3_nt: TGTGCCAGCAGCTTAGATACTTGGGTAGGACAAAAGACCCAGTACTTC
cdr3_aa: CASSLDTWVGQKTQYF

clone_size: .
d_call: .
j_call: TRBJ1-5
v_call: TRBV6-6
cdr3_nt: TGTGCCAGCACTACGGGGGTAAACGATCAGCCCCAGCATTTT
cdr3_aa: CASTTGVNDQPQHF

clone_size: few
d_call: .
j_call: TRBJ1-1
v_call: TRBV7-6
cdr3_nt: TGTGCCAGCAGCTTAGCCGTCGGTGGGCCTGAAGCTTTCTTT
cdr3_aa: CASSLAVGGPEAFF

clone_size: few
d_call: TRBD1
j_call: TRBJ1-6
v_call: TRBV28
cdr3_nt: TGTGCCAGCAGTCTGAGGGGGCTAAATTCACCCCTCCACTTT
cdr3_aa: CASSLRGLNSPLHF

clone_size: many
d_call: TRBD2
j_call: TRBJ2-1
v_call: TRBV7-6
cdr3_nt: TGTGCCAGCAGCCTCCGACCGGGACTAGCGGGGGATAGCTCCTACAATGAGCAGTTCTTC
cdr3_aa: CASSLRPGLAGDSSYNEQFF

clone_size: .
d_call: TRBD2
j_call: TRBJ2-3
v_call: TRBV20-1
cdr3_nt: TGCAGTGCCACCAACGAGCGGGGCCACATCACAGATACGCAGTATTTT
cdr3_aa: CSATNERGHITDTQYF

clone_size: once
d_call: .
j_call: TRBJ1-1
v_call: TRBV6-2/TRBV6-3
cdr3_nt: TGTGCCAGCAGTCACTCAGTTGAAGCTTTCTTT
cdr3_aa: CASSHSVEAFF